The 21 T cell receptor beta chains below come from one sample, sequenced in a study of T cells after yellow fever vaccination. TCRdb re-analysed the 5' RACE reads in MiXCR, keeping a single row per CDR3 protein. This sample has about 120,000 distinct CDR3 sequences, with about 8.4% found just once. The sample consisted of CD8+ T cells sorted from PBMCs, taken on the day of the yellow fever booster vaccination. These TCRs come from a man in his late teens or twenties who received the YFV17D yellow fever vaccine.

This clonotype was counted between two and nine times. This chain connects TRBV4-1 to TRBJ1-5; D is unclear. The germline CDR1 and CDR2 sequences are MGHRA and YSYEKL. The length of the CDR3 is 14 residues. Trimming took 1 base from V and 7 from J, leaving 11 bases between them. CDR3 DNA: TGCGCCAGCAGCCAAGTAGGTGGTGTGCAGCCCCAGCATTTT. This encodes CASSQVGGVQPQHF.

The chain has TRBV6-6 and TRBJ2-1; 9 nucleotides match TRBD2. The ends lost 2 bases at V and 7 bases at J; junction bases unmatched: 6. Germline V lookup: CDR1 MNHNY, CDR2 SVGAGI (reference sequence). CDR3 length: 15 amino acids. CDR3 protein: CASSYGRGGRNEQFF. The DNA for the CDR3 is TGTGCCAGCAGTTACGGGCGGGGGGGCCGGAATGAGCAGTTCTTC.

This sequence joins TRBV4-1 and TRBJ1-4; D is unresolved. The V gene's germline CDR1 is MGHRA and CDR2 YSYEKL. V dropped 3 bases and J dropped 14 bases, with 13 bases sitting between them. The CDR3 has 12 residues. CDR3 protein: CASSQNRVDLFF. In DNA form, the CDR3 reads TGCGCCAGCAGCCAGAACAGAGTGGATCTGTTTTTT.

This clonotype was counted a few times. The chain carries TRBV27 and TRBJ2-3; 10 bases are a match to TRBD1. The germline gives CDR1 MNHEY, CDR2 SMNVEV (reference sequence). The CDR3 is made up of 16 amino acids. V lost 6 bases to trimming and J lost 3 bases; unmatched junction nucleotides: 9. In nucleotides, the CDR3 is TGTGCCAGCAGGAAGGGACAGGGGAATCCTACAGATACGCAGTATTTT. Protein product: CASRKGQGNPTDTQYF.

This clonotype was counted a few times. The J gene is TRBJ1-2, the V gene TRBV7-9, with D tentatively TRBD1 (5 bases). Per the germline V gene, CDR1 is SEHNR and CDR2 is FQNEAQ (reference sequence). Trimming removed 1 base from V and 1 base from J, with 10 bases in between. The CDR3 sequence is 15 residues long. CDR3 sequence (DNA): TGTGCCAGCAGCTTAGACGGGGCTGGTAACTATGGCTACACCTTC. Its translation is CASSLDGAGNYGYTF.

This clonotype occurred many times. V usage is TRBV9 and J usage is TRBJ2-7, with D maybe TRBD1 (6 bases). The CDR3 loop spans 14 amino acids. Trimming pared 4 bases from V and 4 bases from J, leaving 15 bases between. Looked up from germline, CDR1 is SGDLS and CDR2 is YYNGEE. The CDR3 DNA sequence: TGTGCCAGCAGCTCCCCCTCGAGGGGGTACGAGCAGTACTTC. Its protein is CASSSPSRGYEQYF.

The gene calls are TRBV7-9 and TRBJ2-7; no definite D call. Trimming stripped 5 bases from V and 5 bases from J, with 13 bases between. The CDR3 totals 13 residues. Germline lookup yields CDR1 SEHNR and CDR2 FQNEAQ (reference sequence). The chain's CDR3 is CASSPKTVDEQYF. The CDR3, as DNA: TGTGCCAGCAGCCCAAAGACGGTCGACGAGCAGTACTTC.

This clonotype appeared a few times. The CDR3 is CATRRTDSYEQYV. CDR3 nucleotide sequence: TGTGCCACCAGGAGGACAGACTCCTACGAGCAGTACGTC. This rearrangement joins TRBV15 to TRBJ2-7; D possibly corresponds to TRBD1 (6 bases). CDR3 length equals 13 residues. Trimming removed 6 bases from V and 0 bases from J, with 9 bases in between. Germline assignment: CDR1 LNHNV and CDR2 YYDKDF (reference sequence).

The rearrangement joins TRBV12-3 or TRBV12-4 to TRBJ2-1, with TRBD2 matching over 7 bases. V was pared by 6 bases and J by 4 bases, with 9 bases of the junction left unmatched. This CDR3 is built from 15 residues. The DNA for the CDR3 is TGTGCCAGCAGCCATCGGGGGGTAGTTTACAATGAGCAGTTCTTC. The encoded protein is CASSHRGVVYNEQFF.

The chain joins TRBV4-1 to TRBJ1-1; D remains unclear. Germline CDR1 and CDR2: MGHRA and YSYEKL. The CDR3 is 16 residues long. The V gene lost 1 base and the J gene lost 0 bases, with 12 bases spanning the gap. Here the CDR3 DNA reads TGCGCCAGCAGCCAAGGGCAGGTGCTATTGAACACTGAAGCTTTCTTT. Encoded protein: CASSQGQVLLNTEAFF.

The chain links TRBV23-1 to TRBJ2-7; 9 nucleotides line up with TRBD1. TRBV23-1 is placed among ORFs of uncertain function. The V and J ends lost 6 bases and 5 bases, in that order; junction bases with no gene match: 11. There are 15 residues in the CDR3. The CDR3, as DNA: TGCGCCAGCAGCGGTCGGGACAGGGTGACCCACGAGCAGTACTTC. This sequence encodes CASSGRDRVTHEQYF.

The chain links TRBV5-4 to TRBJ2-7, with TRBD2 identical over 15 bases. This CDR3 has 17 residues. V lost 0 bases, J lost 5 bases, and 6 bases stayed unmatched. Per germline, CDR1 SGHNT and CDR2 YYREEE (reference sequence). CDR3 in amino acids: CASSLAGTSGGYDEQYF. CDR3 nucleotide sequence: TGTGCCAGCAGCTTGGCCGGGACTAGCGGGGGGTACGACGAGCAGTACTTC.

This clonotype was detected only a few times. The chain has TRBV3-1 and TRBJ1-4, with no clear D. Looked up from germline, CDR1 is LGHDT and CDR2 is YNNKEL (reference sequence). V lost 0 bases and J 0 bases, leaving 8 bases between the germline ends. The CDR3 runs to 16 residues. CDR3: CASSQDLTATNEKLFF. CDR3 DNA: TGTGCCAGCAGCCAAGACCTGACCGCAACTAATGAAAAACTGTTTTTT.

This clonotype was detected only a few times. The chain uses TRBV6-5 and TRBJ2-3, with no clear D. The CDR3 covers 14 residues. V lost 6 bases, J lost 1 base, and 11 bases lay in between. Germline V gene data show CDR1 as MNHEY and CDR2 as SVGAGI. The DNA of the CDR3 is TGTGCCAGCAGGTACGGAGCCGGCACAGATACGCAGTATTTT. Protein sequence: CASRYGAGTDTQYF.

The gene calls are TRBV7-9 and TRBJ2-1; TRBD2 matches 12 bases. Looked up from germline, CDR1 is SEHNR and CDR2 is FQNEAQ (reference sequence). With 3 bases clipped from V and 7 bases from J, the junction kept 1 base outside the gene matches. The CDR3 spans 14 residues. For the CDR3, the DNA is TGTGCCAGCAGCTTGACTAGCGGGGGTAATGAGCAGTTCTTC. This gives the protein CASSLTSGGNEQFF.

This clonotype was recorded a few times. The chain combines TRBV15 with TRBJ2-2, with 10 bases aligning to TRBD1. Germline V gene lookup returns CDR1 LNHNV and CDR2 YYDKDF (reference sequence). V trimming: 1 base; J trimming: 1 base; junction bases outside the gene matches: 3. The length of the CDR3 is 17 residues. The CDR3 DNA reads as TGTGCCACCAGCAGAGGACAGGGGGCGCGGAACACCGGGGAGCTGTTTTTT. This gives the protein CATSRGQGARNTGELFF.

This clonotype appeared a few times. The gene calls are TRBV7-2 and TRBJ2-4, with D unclear. The CDR3 totals 14 residues. Trimming stripped 5 bases from V and 6 bases from J, with 14 bases between. Per the germline V gene, CDR1 is SGHTA and CDR2 is FQGNSA. CDR3 amino acids: CASSPSNTRNIQYF. Here the CDR3 DNA reads TGTGCCAGCAGCCCCTCGAATACCAGAAACATTCAGTACTTC.

The chain is built from TRBV19 and TRBJ1-1, with D maybe TRBD1 (5 bases). Germline CDR1 LNHDA, CDR2 SQIVND (reference sequence). This CDR3 comprises 14 residues. Trimming shortened V by 3 bases and J by 4 bases, and 12 bases separated the two germline ends. DNA for the CDR3: TGTGCCAGTAGTATGGGCGGTCAGGGCACTGAAGCTTTCTTT. Protein: CASSMGGQGTEAFF.

The rearrangement joins TRBV5-4 to TRBJ1-6; D remains unclear. The CDR3 is made up of 12 amino acids. Trimming took off 2 bases at V and 10 bases at J, with 7 bases between the two ends. Germline V gene data show CDR1 as SGHNT and CDR2 as YYREEE (reference sequence). CDR3 nucleotides: TGTGCCAGCAGCTTAGGGAAATCACCCCTCCACTTT. This encodes CASSLGKSPLHF.

The chain uses TRBV4-2 and TRBJ1-1; a possible D gene is TRBD1 (5 bases). Trimming removed 5 bases from V and 3 bases from J, with 13 bases in between. This CDR3 spans 14 amino acids. The germline gives CDR1 LGHNA, CDR2 YNFKEQ. CDR3 residues: CASSNWGWDTEAFF. The DNA for the CDR3 is TGTGCCAGCAGCAATTGGGGGTGGGACACTGAAGCTTTCTTT.

This clonotype was seen at least ten times. This chain joins TRBV12-3 or TRBV12-4 and TRBJ2-7; 7 positions agree with TRBD2. The CDR3 runs to 14 residues. Trimming at V came to 1 base and at J to 5 bases, leaving 5 bases not matched to a gene. The DNA of the CDR3 is TGTGCCAGCAGTTTAGGGCGGGGGAAGAACGAGCAGTACTTC. Protein product: CASSLGRGKNEQYF.